This TCR beta chain was captured by sequencing in a study of T cells in Graves' hyperthyroidism and ophthalmopathy (dated by TCRdb to between 2019 and 2020). General notes on the study: Peripheral blood was sampled at the time of initial diagnosis, prior to any treatment. Whether ophthalmopathy could be predicted prospectively was tested in an independent validation cohort made up of roughly 20 hyperthyroidism patients plus 17 patients who later progressed to ophthalmopathy. Once sampling was done, hyperthyroidism patients were given methimazole at a starting dose of 30 mg daily, whereas ophthalmopathy patients were given high-dose intravenous methylprednisolone. TCR Vbeta CDR3 sequencing of 120 to 150 peripheral blood samples (over 40 ophthalmopathy, 75 hyperthyroidism and some 17 progressor patients) is reported in the paper. TCR V-J signatures able to tell the groups apart were searched for in a discovery cohort of 100 patients, of whom roughly 42 had Graves' ophthalmopathy and some 60 had stable Graves' hyperthyroidism. For training and testing, the roughly 100 patients in the discovery cohort were randomly divided in a 7:3 ratio. Thyroid tissue and blood T-cell repertoires from roughly six Graves' hyperthyroidism patients were also compared in the study.

The TCR beta CDR3 regions were amplified from RNA transcripts. For the first round of RT-PCR on the TCR CDR3, the HTBI primer set was used together with the Qiagen OneStep RT-PCR kit. A second multiplex PCR round built the libraries, followed by size selection and purification. Sequencing of the libraries was done on an Illumina HiSeq2000 using paired-end 100 bp reads. In the paper's pipeline: SOAPnuke was used to process the raw data, throwing out any read that contained adapters or uncalled bases, had a mean Phred below 15, or lacked an exact constant-primer or identifier match. High-quality paired reads were merged with COPE v1.2.5, and unique nucleotide sequences were defined as clonotypes. MiTCR v1.1 was used to align the clonotypes against IMGT TRBV, TRBD and TRBJ reference segments. Only V-J combinations with frequency above 0.0001, covering about 99% of repertoires, were analysed. The TCS score was defined as F50 (clonal expansion) divided by E x V (chaos), with BLOSUM62-based TCRdist calculated between CDR3 peptides within each V-J. Welch's t-statistics and random forest reduced roughly 500 V-J features to 13, which were used in a naive Bayes classifier (R e1071). TCRdb redid the processing of the public reads, applying fastp at Q25 and MiXCR, and retained in-frame beta chains. All rows with the same CDR3 protein become a single entry with the most common DNA and genes. TCRdb assigned the V and J calls; the authors' analysis was not used. This sample holds hundreds of thousands of distinct CDR3 sequences; 22% were observed only once. The ten most abundant clones make up under 65% of the sample.

In the case of this clonotype: This clone's antigen is unknown. Base qualities were left out, and no much larger clone turns up one base away.

Per the germline V gene (reference sequence), DFQATT is the CDR1 and SNEGSKA is the CDR2. V loses 3 bases of germline sequence and J loses 6 bases, and the interval between the two ends is 8 bases. The CDR3 spans 11 residues, from the cysteine through the phenylalanine. Only the CDR3 region is kept as DNA, spanning 33 bases read in frame from base 1. Ophthalmopathy patients had moderately to severely active disease, with a Clinical Activity Score of 3 or more, a NOSPECS grade of 4 or more, and a disease duration of less than 3 months. The study excluded patients with uncontrolled infections, other autoimmune diseases, pregnancy or lactation. Diagnoses relied on clinical symptoms, serum thyroxine and TRAb, thyroid ultrasound and orbital computed tomography. Ficoll-Paque density gradient centrifugation was used to isolate PBMCs from approximately 10 ml of fresh peripheral blood. Total RNA was extracted with Trizol reagent, and quality was checked on an Agilent 2100 Bioanalyzer.

Paper-wide results and their limitations: Blood samples also contained most of the expanded thyroid clonotypes (frequency above 0.001), which suggests that blood repertoires may reflect thyroid immune responses. No statistical method was used to fix the sample size in advance, and group allocation was not hidden from the investigators. During validation, the model predicted progression to ophthalmopathy a median of roughly six months ahead of onset, with around 71% sensitivity and under 85% specificity. A 13 V-J signature model separated ophthalmopathy from stable hyperthyroidism, with 87.88% sensitivity and approximately 81% specificity in cross-validation and 80%/75% in testing.

The TCR originated in a man under 40 with Graves' ophthalmopathy. The chain couples TRBV20-1 to TRBJ1-1; the D gene is perhaps TRBD1, on 5 matching bases. Sequencing was performed on blood. The CDR3 amino acid sequence is: CSARRGPEAFF. The nucleotide sequence reads TGCAGTGCTAGGAGGGGACCTGAAGCTTTCTTT.